The source of this TCR beta chain is a study of PD-1 blockade in classical Hodgkin lymphoma. Study summary: A 3 mg/kg intravenous dose of nivolumab was received by patients every 2 weeks. Notes on the study in general: It was among complete responders that baseline diversity resembled that of newly diagnosed patients. Baseline TCR diversity was reportedly lower in newly diagnosed patients than in healthy donors. It was reported as lower still in relapsed/refractory patients. TCR diversity in CD4+, not CD8+, cells rose significantly by C4D1.

Assay: immunoSEQ multiplex PCR; the TCRdb copy retains only in-frame clones and omits some. This table holds under 70,000 clones, 71% found once. Comment on this clone: Its antigen remains unknown.

Every patient relapsed after autologous stem cell transplantation, and brentuximab vedotin exposure varied. Here the sequenced sample was peripheral blood mononuclear cells (PBMCs), taken before the second cycle of nivolumab. The sequence derives from a human donor with classical Hodgkin lymphoma.

CDR3 amino acids: CASSRGQGNFNYGYTF. CDR3 coding DNA: TGTGCCAGTAGTCGGGGACAGGGGAACTTTAACTATGGCTACACCTTC. The chain employs TRBV19 and TRBJ1-2; 10 bases agree with TRBD1. CDR3 length: 16 residues. Germline CDR1 and CDR2: LNHDA and SQIVND (reference sequence). J lost 1 base, V lost 5 bases, and 7 bases had no gene match.